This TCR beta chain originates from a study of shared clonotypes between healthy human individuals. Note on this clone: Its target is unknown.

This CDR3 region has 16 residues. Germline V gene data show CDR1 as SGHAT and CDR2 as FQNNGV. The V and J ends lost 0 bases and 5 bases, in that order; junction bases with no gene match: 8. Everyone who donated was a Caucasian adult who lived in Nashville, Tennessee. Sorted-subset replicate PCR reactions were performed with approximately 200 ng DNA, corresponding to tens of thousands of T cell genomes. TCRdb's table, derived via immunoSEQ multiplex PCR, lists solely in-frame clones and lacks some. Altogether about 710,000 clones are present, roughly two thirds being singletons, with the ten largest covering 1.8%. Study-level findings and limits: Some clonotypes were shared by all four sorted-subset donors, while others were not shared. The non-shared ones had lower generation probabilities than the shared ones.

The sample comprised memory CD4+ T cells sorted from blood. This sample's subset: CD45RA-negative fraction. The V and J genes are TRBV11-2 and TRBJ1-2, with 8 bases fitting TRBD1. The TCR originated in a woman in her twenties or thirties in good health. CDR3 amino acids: CASSLDRQGLGYGYTF. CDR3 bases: TGTGCCAGCAGCTTAGACAGACAGGGGTTAGGATATGGCTACACCTTC.